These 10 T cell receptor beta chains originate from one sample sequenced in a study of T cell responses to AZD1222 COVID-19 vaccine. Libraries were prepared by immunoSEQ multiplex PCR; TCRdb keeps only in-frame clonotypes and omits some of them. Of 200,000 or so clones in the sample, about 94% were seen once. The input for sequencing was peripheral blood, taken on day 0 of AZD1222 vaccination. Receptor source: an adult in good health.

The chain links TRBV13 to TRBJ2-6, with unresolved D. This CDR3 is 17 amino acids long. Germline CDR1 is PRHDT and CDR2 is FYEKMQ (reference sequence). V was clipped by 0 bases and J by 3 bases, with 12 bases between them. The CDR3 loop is CASSLGREISGANVLTF. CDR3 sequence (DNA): TGTGCCAGCAGCTTAGGGCGTGAAATCAGTGGGGCCAACGTCCTGACTTTC.

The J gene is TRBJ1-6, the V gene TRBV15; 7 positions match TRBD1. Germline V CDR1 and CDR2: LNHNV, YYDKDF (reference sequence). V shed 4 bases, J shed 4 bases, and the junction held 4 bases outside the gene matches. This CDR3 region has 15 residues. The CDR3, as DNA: TGTGCCACCAGCACGCGGGGACAGTATAATTCACCCCTCCACTTT. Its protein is CATSTRGQYNSPLHF.

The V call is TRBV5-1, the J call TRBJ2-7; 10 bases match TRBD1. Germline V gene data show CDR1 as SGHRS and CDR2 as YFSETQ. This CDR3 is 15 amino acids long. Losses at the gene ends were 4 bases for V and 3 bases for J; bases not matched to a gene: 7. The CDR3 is CASSATGTGDYEQYF. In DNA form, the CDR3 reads TGCGCCAGCAGCGCAACCGGGACAGGGGACTACGAGCAGTACTTC.

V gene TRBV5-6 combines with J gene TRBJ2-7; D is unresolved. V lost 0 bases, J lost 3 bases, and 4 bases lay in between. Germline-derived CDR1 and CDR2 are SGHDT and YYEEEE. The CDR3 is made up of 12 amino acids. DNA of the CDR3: TGTGCCAGCAGCTTGGAAGTCTACGAGCAGTACTTC. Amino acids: CASSLEVYEQYF.

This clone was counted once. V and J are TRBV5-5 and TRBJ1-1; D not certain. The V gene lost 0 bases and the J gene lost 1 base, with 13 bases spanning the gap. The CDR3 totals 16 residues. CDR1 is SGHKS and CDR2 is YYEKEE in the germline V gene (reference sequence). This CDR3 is CASSLVSEAPNTEAFF. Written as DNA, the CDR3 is TGTGCCAGCAGCTTGGTAAGTGAAGCCCCGAACACTGAAGCTTTCTTT.

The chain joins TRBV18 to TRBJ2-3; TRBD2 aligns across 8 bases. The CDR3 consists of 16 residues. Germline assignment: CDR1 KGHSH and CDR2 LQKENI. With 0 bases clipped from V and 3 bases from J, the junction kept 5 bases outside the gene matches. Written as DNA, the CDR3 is TGTGCCAGCTCACCACCATCGGGGGGGGTTACAGATACGCAGTATTTT. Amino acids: CASSPPSGGVTDTQYF.

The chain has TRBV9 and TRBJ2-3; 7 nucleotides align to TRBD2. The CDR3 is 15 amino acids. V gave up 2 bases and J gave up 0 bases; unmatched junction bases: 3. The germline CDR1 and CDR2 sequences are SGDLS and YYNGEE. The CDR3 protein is CASSVTSASTDTQYF. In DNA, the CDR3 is TGTGCCAGCAGCGTTACTAGCGCCAGCACAGATACGCAGTATTTT. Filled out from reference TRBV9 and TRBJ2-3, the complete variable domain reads DSGVTQTPKHLITATGQRVTLRCSPRSGDLSVYWYQQSLDQGLQFLIQYYNGEERAKGNILERFSAQQFPDLHSELNLSSLELGDSALYFCASSVTSASTDTQYFGPGTRLTVL.

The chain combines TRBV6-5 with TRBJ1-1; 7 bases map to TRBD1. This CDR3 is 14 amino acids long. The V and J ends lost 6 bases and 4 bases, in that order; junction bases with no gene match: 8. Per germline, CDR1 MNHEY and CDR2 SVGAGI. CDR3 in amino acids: CASSLGQGGTEAFF. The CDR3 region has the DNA TGTGCCAGCAGCCTGGGGCAGGGGGGCACTGAAGCTTTCTTT.

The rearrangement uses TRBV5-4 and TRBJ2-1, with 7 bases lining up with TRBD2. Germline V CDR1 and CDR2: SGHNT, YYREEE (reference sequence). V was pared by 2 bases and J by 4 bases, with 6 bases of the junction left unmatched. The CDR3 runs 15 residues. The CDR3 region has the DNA TGTGCCAGCAGCTTCGTGGGAGGGGCTTACAATGAGCAGTTCTTC. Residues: CASSFVGGAYNEQFF. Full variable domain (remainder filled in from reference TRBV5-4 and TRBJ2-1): ETGVTQSPTHLIKTRGQQVTLRCSSQSGHNTVSWYQQALGQGPQFIFQYYREEENGRGNFPPRFSGLQFPNYSSELNVNALELDDSALYLCASSFVGGAYNEQFFGPGTRLTVL.

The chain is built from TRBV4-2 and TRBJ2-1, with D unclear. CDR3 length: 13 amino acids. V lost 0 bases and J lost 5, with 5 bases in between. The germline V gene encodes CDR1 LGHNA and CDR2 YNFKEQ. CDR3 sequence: CASSQEWNNEQFF. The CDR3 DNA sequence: TGTGCCAGCAGCCAAGAGTGGAACAATGAGCAGTTCTTC.